This entry concerns a single T cell receptor (beta chain). One junction end does not reproduce the germline sequence, and a read error may be involved. CD8+CD57+ cell expansion, shown by flow cytometry, had occurred in the patients selected for sequencing. The data were obtained in a study of CD8+CD57+ T cells in acquired aplastic anemia. Using genomic DNA as the template, TCR beta VDJ and CDR3 profiling was carried out. In TCRdb, the reads were re-called with MiXCR into one record per CDR3 protein. Of roughly 250,000 distinct CDR3 sequences listed, around 82% are singletons. Specimen: sorted CD4+, CD8+, or CD8+CD57+ T cells (not recorded which) from PBMCs. The clonotype originates from a human donor with aplastic anemia.

CDR3 coding DNA: TGCGCCAGCAGCCAAGATGGATTAGGACGTCAGCCCCATTTT. As protein: CASSQDGLGRQPHF. The V call is TRBV9, the J call TRBJ2-3; D unresolved. Germline values: CDR1 SGDLS, CDR2 YYNGEE. This CDR3 comprises 14 residues.